Listed below are T cell receptor beta chains from one sample, sequenced in a study of Ad26.COV2.S vaccination and SARS-CoV-2 variants. Method: immunoSEQ multiplex PCR; TCRdb's copy keeps in-frame clones and lacks some. This table has 300,000 to 400,000 clones, around 89% appearing once. The sequenced sample was peripheral blood, obtained in a trial of Ad26.COV2.S vaccine versus placebo. These receptor sequences come from a person between 18 and 60 years old who received the Ad26.COV2.S COVID-19 vaccine or a placebo. Each CDR3 is given with its conserved first and last residue. A D gene is named only where the DNA matches it firmly. Clone sizes are given selectively: once, few, many, or a class where the clone is expanded.

TRBV7-2	once	.	TRBJ1-4	CASSLDRSDEKLFF	TGTGCCAGCAGCTTAGATCGGTCAGATGAAAAACTGTTTTTT
TRBV11-3	.	.	TRBJ2-2	CASSLGGAGELFF	TGTGCCAGCAGTCTAGGGGGGGCCGGGGAGCTGTTTTTT
TRBV18	.	TRBD1	TRBJ1-1	CASYKTGDTEAFF	TGTGCCAGCTACAAGACAGGGGACACTGAAGCTTTCTTT
TRBV20-1	.	.	TRBJ1-1	CSADRNTEAFF	TGCAGTGCCGACAGAAACACTGAAGCTTTCTTT
TRBV6-1	.	TRBD2	TRBJ2-7	CASSEVVTSGRAYEQYF	TGTGCCAGCAGTGAAGTCGTGACTAGCGGGAGGGCCTACGAGCAGTACTTC
TRBV28	.	TRBD1	TRBJ1-1	CASRAGGNSLNTEAFF	TGTGCCAGCAGAGCAGGGGGCAACTCATTGAACACTGAAGCTTTCTTT
TRBV3-1/TRBV3-2	.	.	TRBJ1-2	CASSQDHPSYGYTF	TGTGCCAGCAGCCAAGATCACCCAAGCTATGGCTACACCTTC
TRBV6-5	.	TRBD1	TRBJ1-6	CASRADREVASPLHF	TGTGCCAGCAGGGCCGACAGGGAGGTGGCATCACCCCTCCACTTT
TRBV7-9	.	.	TRBJ2-1	CASSLTGPRNEQFF	TGTGCCAGCAGCTTAACGGGGCCCAGGAATGAGCAGTTCTTC
TRBV5-1	.	TRBD2	TRBJ2-7	CASSLELAGVYEQYF	TGCGCCAGCAGCTTGGAGCTAGCGGGAGTCTACGAGCAGTACTTC
TRBV2	.	.	TRBJ2-3	CASRHKPSTDTQYF	TGTGCCAGCAGACACAAACCTAGCACAGATACGCAGTATTTT
TRBV9	.	.	TRBJ1-1	CASSVVGANTEAFF	TGTGCCAGCAGCGTAGTAGGGGCGAACACTGAAGCTTTCTTT
TRBV7-9	.	.	TRBJ1-4	CASSLAWAGSNEKLFF	TGTGCCAGCAGCTTAGCGTGGGCAGGGTCTAATGAAAAACTGTTTTTT
TRBV15	.	.	TRBJ1-4	CATSRDRGGGEKLFF	TGTGCCACCAGCAGAGATCGTGGAGGAGGGGAAAAACTGTTTTTT
TRBV9	.	TRBD1	TRBJ1-6	CASSIQGGNSPLHF	TGTGCCAGCAGCATACAGGGGGGTAATTCACCCCTCCACTTT
TRBV7-8	few	TRBD1	TRBJ2-7	CASSRPDTGVYYEQYF	TGTGCCAGCAGCCGCCCTGATACAGGGGTTTACTACGAGCAGTACTTC
TRBV9	.	.	TRBJ1-2	CASSVDTGNYGYTF	TGTGCCAGCAGCGTAGATACAGGCAACTATGGCTACACCTTC
TRBV7-9	few	.	TRBJ1-1	CASSLAEGSVNEAFF	TGTGCCAGCAGCTTAGCCGAGGGTAGCGTTAATGAAGCTTTCTTT
TRBV18	once	.	TRBJ1-1	CASSRVRGTEAFF	TGTGCCAGCTCTCGAGTCAGGGGAACTGAAGCTTTCTTT
TRBV19	.	.	TRBJ1-2	CASRRDTGYTF	TGTGCCAGTAGGCGGGACACTGGCTACACCTTC
TRBV2	.	TRBD1	TRBJ2-5	CASRGRDRGQETQYF	TGTGCCAGCAGGGGTAGGGACAGGGGGCAAGAGACCCAGTACTTC
TRBV18	.	.	TRBJ1-1	CASSPGLNTEAFF	TGTGCCAGCTCACCCGGGTTGAACACTGAAGCTTTCTTT
TRBV7-2	once	TRBD2	TRBJ2-1	CASSLLAGASKYNEQFF	TGTGCCAGCAGCTTGCTAGCGGGGGCCTCGAAATACAATGAGCAGTTCTTC
TRBV9	.	.	TRBJ2-1	CASSVDYSYNEQFF	TGTGCCAGCAGCGTAGACTACTCCTACAATGAGCAGTTCTTC
TRBV5-1	.	TRBD1	TRBJ2-5	CASRPGQDGETQYF	TGCGCCAGCAGGCCTGGACAGGACGGGGAGACCCAGTACTTC
TRBV10-3	.	.	TRBJ1-6	CAISETPNRSSYNSPLHF	TGTGCCATCAGTGAGACCCCCAATAGAAGCTCCTATAATTCACCCCTCCACTTT
TRBV6-2/TRBV6-3	.	TRBD2	TRBJ2-5	CASSPHGLASQETQYF	TGTGCCAGCAGTCCCCACGGACTAGCGAGCCAAGAGACCCAGTACTTC
TRBV18	.	.	TRBJ1-1	CASSPVSIQGATEAFF	TGTGCCAGCTCACCGGTCTCCATACAGGGAGCCACTGAAGCTTTCTTT
TRBV7-2	.	.	TRBJ2-3	CASSLEWADTQYF	TGTGCCAGCAGCTTAGAGTGGGCAGATACGCAGTATTTT
TRBV19	.	.	TRBJ1-2	CASSMEYRTAGYTF	TGTGCCAGTAGTATGGAATATCGGACGGCAGGCTACACCTTC
TRBV12-3/TRBV12-4	.	.	TRBJ1-2	CASRLRGNYGYTF	TGTGCCAGCAGGTTACGGGGTAACTATGGCTACACCTTC
TRBV6-5	.	TRBD1	TRBJ1-6	CASSYSRGTGVSPLHF	TGTGCCAGCAGTTACTCGAGAGGGACAGGGGTTTCACCCCTCCACTTT
TRBV29-1	.	TRBD1	TRBJ2-1	CSVEIWDRVYNEQFF	TGCAGCGTTGAGATTTGGGACAGGGTATACAATGAGCAGTTCTTC
TRBV28	.	TRBD1	TRBJ2-1	CASSPHTGENEQFF	TGTGCCAGCAGTCCCCACACAGGGGAGAATGAGCAGTTCTTC
TRBV19	.	TRBD1	TRBJ2-7	CASSRSDRGYEQYF	TGTGCCAGTAGTCGGTCGGACAGGGGCTACGAGCAGTACTTC
TRBV3-1/TRBV3-2	.	.	TRBJ2-7	CASSQGMGPLSHQQYF	TGTGCCAGCAGCCAAGGGATGGGGCCCTTATCCCACCAGCAGTACTTC
TRBV28	.	.	TRBJ1-2	CASLGRDYGYTF	TGTGCCAGCCTGGGACGAGACTATGGCTACACCTTC
TRBV5-6	.	.	TRBJ2-5	CASSSRDDGSQETQYF	TGTGCCAGCAGCTCCCGGGACGACGGCTCCCAGGAGACCCAGTACTTC
TRBV2	.	TRBD1	TRBJ1-1	CASSHTGAPNTEAFF	TGTGCCAGCAGCCACACAGGGGCCCCGAACACTGAAGCTTTCTTT
TRBV6-2/TRBV6-3	.	TRBD2	TRBJ2-1	CASSPLLAGAYNEQFF	TGTGCCAGCAGTCCGCTACTAGCGGGGGCCTACAATGAGCAGTTCTTC
TRBV7-2	.	TRBD1	TRBJ1-2	CASSLVGTVNYGYTF	TGTGCCAGCAGCTTAGTTGGGACAGTTAACTATGGCTACACCTTC
TRBV27	.	.	TRBJ1-4	CASSLLRWGWGMWSNEKLFF	TGTGCCAGCAGTTTATTGAGATGGGGTTGGGGGATGTGGTCTAATGAAAAACTGTTTTTT
TRBV19	.	.	TRBJ2-6	CASNRDGANVLTF	TGTGCCAGTAACCGGGACGGGGCCAACGTCCTGACTTTC
TRBV7-9	few	TRBD1	TRBJ1-6	CASSLGGQDNSPLHF	TGTGCCAGCAGCTTGGGGGGACAGGATAATTCACCCCTCCACTTT
TRBV7-7	.	.	TRBJ2-2	CASSLGPGGNTGELFF	TGTGCTAGCAGCTTAGGCCCCGGCGGAAACACCGGGGAGCTGTTTTTT
TRBV5-1	.	TRBD1	TRBJ2-7	CASSRTGVDAYEQYF	TGCGCCAGCAGCCGGACAGGGGTGGACGCCTACGAGCAGTACTTC
TRBV20-1	.	.	TRBJ2-7	CSATTLSGSHF	TGCAGTGCTACTACGTTGTCAGGGAGTCACTTC
TRBV9	.	.	TRBJ1-1	CASSVDSGGGRTEAFF	TGTGCCAGCAGCGTAGACAGTGGGGGCGGAAGAACTGAAGCTTTCTTT
TRBV5-1	.	TRBD1	TRBJ1-1	CASSLAGTDLNTEAFF	TGCGCCAGCAGCTTGGCCGGGACAGACTTGAACACTGAAGCTTTCTTT
TRBV6-5	.	TRBD1	TRBJ1-5	CASNDRANQPQHF	TGTGCCAGCAACGACAGGGCGAATCAGCCCCAGCATTTT
TRBV9	.	.	TRBJ1-2	CASSVPANGYTF	TGTGCCAGCAGCGTTCCGGCCAATGGCTACACCTTC
TRBV18	.	.	TRBJ1-1	CASSSTEGRNTEAFF	TGTGCCAGCTCATCGACCGAAGGTCGGAACACTGAAGCTTTCTTT
TRBV27	.	TRBD2	TRBJ2-7	CASSLSSGRALYEQYF	TGTGCCAGCAGTTTATCGAGCGGGAGGGCCCTCTACGAGCAGTACTTC
TRBV4-1	.	TRBD1	TRBJ2-1	CASTQTGAEIYEQFF	TGCGCCAGCACACAAACAGGGGCGGAGATATATGAGCAGTTCTTC
TRBV7-9	once	.	TRBJ1-1	CASSLLADTEAFF	TGTGCCAGCAGCTTATTGGCGGACACTGAAGCTTTCTTT
TRBV7-9	.	.	TRBJ2-1	CASSLDSGAPYNEQFF	TGTGCCAGCAGCTTAGATTCGGGTGCGCCCTACAATGAGCAGTTCTTC
TRBV6-6	.	TRBD1	TRBJ1-1	CASSIRQGGTEAFF	TGTGCCAGCAGCATACGACAGGGCGGCACTGAAGCTTTCTTT
TRBV24-1	.	.	TRBJ2-5	CATSDTSGGQETQYF	TGTGCCACCAGTGATACCTCCGGGGGACAAGAGACCCAGTACTTC
TRBV19	.	.	TRBJ1-2	CASSIPSLGSGYTF	TGTGCCAGTAGTATACCCTCCTTGGGGAGCGGCTACACCTTC